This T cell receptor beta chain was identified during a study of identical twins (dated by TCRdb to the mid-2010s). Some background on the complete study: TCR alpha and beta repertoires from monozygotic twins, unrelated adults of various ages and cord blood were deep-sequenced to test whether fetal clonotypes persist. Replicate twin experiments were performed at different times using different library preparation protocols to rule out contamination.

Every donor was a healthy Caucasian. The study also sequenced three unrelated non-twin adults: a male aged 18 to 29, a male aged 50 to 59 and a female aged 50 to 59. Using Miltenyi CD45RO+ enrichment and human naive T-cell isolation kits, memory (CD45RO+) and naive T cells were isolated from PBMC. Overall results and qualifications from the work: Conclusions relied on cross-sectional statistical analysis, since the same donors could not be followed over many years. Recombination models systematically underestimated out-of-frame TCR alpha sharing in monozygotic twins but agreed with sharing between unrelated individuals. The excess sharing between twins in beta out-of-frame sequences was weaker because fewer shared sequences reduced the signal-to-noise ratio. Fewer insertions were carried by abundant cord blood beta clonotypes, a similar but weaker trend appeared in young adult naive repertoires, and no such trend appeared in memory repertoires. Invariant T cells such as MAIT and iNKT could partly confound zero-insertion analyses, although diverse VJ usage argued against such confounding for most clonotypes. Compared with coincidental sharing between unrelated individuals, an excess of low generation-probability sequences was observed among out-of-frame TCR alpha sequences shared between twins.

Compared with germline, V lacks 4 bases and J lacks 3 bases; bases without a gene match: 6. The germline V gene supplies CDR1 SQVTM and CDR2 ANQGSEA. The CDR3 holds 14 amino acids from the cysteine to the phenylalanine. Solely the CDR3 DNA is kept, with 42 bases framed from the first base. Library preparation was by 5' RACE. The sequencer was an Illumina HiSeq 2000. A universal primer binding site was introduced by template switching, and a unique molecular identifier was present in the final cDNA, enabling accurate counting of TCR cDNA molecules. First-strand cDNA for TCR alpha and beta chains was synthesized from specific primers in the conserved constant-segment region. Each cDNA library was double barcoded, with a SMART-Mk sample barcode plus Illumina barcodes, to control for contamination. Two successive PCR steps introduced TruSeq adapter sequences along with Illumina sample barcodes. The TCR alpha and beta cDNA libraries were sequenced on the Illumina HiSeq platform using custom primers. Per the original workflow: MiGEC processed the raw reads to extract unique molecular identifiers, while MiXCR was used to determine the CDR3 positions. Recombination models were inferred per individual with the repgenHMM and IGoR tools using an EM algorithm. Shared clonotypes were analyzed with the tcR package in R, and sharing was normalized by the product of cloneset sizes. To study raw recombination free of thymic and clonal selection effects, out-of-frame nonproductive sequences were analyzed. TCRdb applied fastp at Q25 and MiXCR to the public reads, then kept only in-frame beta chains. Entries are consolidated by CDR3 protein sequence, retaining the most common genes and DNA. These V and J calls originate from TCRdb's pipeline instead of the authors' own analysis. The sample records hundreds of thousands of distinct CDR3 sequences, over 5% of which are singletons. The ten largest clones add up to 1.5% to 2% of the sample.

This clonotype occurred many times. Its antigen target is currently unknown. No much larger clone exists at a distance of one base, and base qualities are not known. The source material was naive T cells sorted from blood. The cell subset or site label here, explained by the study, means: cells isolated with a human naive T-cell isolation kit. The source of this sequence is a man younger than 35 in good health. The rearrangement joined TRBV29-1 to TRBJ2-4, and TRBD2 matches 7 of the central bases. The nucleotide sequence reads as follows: TGCAGCGTTGGGGCTAGCGGCCACAAAAACATTCAGTACTTC. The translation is CSVGASGHKNIQYF.